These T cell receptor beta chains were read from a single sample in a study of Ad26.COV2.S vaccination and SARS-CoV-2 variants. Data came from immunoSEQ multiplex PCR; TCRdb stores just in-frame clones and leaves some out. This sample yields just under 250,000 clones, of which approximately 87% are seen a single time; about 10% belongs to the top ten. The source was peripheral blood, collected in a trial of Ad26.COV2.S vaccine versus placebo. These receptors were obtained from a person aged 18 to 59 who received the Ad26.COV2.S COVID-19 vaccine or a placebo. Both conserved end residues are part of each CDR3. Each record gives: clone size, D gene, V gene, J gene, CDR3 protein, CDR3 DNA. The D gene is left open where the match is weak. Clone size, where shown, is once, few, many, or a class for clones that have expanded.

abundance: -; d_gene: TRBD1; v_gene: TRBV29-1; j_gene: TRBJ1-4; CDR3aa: CSVEDRDSGNEKLFF; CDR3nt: TGCAGCGTTGAAGACAGGGACAGTGGGAATGAAAAACTGTTTTTT
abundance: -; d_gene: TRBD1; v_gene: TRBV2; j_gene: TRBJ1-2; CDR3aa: CASTFDRGLSNYGYTF; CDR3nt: TGTGCCAGCACCTTTGACAGGGGATTATCTAACTATGGCTACACCTTC
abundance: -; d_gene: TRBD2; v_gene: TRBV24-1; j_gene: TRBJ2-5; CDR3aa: CATSDASGGAARETQYF; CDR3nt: TGTGCCACCAGTGATGCCTCGGGAGGGGCAGCGAGAGAGACCCAGTACTTC
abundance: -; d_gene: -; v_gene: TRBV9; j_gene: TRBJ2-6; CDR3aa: CASSGSGANVLTF; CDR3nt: TGTGCCAGCAGTGGCTCTGGGGCCAACGTCCTGACTTTC
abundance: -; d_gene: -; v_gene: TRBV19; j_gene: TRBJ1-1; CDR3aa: CASSISIMNTEAFF; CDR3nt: TGTGCCAGTAGTATTTCCATCATGAACACTGAAGCTTTCTTT
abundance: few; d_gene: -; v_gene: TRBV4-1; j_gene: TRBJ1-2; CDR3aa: CASSQDLGTGYGYTF; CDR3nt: TGCGCCAGCAGCCAAGATTTGGGGACTGGCTATGGCTACACCTTC
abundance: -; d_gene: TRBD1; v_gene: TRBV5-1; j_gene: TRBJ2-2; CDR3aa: CASRGTGATGELFF; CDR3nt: TGCGCCAGCAGAGGGACAGGGGCCACCGGGGAGCTGTTTTTT
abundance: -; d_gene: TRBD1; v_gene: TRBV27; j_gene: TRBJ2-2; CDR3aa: CASTLAGGNTGELFF; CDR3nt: TGTGCCAGCACTTTGGCAGGGGGGAACACCGGGGAGCTGTTTTTT
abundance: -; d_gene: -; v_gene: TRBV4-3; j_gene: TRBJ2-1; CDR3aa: CASSFRVESYNEQFF; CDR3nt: TGCGCCAGCAGTTTCAGGGTAGAATCCTACAATGAGCAGTTCTTC
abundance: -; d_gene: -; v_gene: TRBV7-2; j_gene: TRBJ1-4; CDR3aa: CASSLFATNEKLFF; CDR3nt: TGTGCCAGCAGCTTATTCGCAACTAATGAAAAACTGTTTTTT
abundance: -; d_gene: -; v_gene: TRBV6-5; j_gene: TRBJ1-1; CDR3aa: CASSPPQAFF; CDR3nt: TGTGCCAGCAGTCCCCCTCAAGCTTTCTTT
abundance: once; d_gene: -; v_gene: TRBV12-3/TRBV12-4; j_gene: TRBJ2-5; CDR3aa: CASRLRGETQYF; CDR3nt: TGTGCCAGCAGGTTAAGGGGAGAGACCCAGTACTTC
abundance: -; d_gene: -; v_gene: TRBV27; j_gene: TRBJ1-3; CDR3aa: CASSPQGSSGNTIYF; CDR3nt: TGTGCCAGCAGTCCACAGGGTAGCTCTGGAAACACCATATATTTT
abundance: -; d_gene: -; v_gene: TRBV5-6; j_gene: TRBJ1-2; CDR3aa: CASQLAVGSGYTF; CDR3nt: TGTGCCAGTCAGCTCGCAGTCGGGAGCGGCTACACCTTC
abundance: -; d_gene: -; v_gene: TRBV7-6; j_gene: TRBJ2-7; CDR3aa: CASSLEGGLRSYEQYF; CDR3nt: TGTGCCAGCAGCTTAGAGGGGGGGCTCCGCTCCTACGAGCAGTACTTC
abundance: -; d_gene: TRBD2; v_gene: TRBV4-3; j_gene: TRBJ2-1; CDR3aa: CASSQDWSLAGGNEQFF; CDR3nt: TGCGCCAGCAGCCAAGATTGGTCACTAGCGGGAGGAAATGAGCAGTTCTTC
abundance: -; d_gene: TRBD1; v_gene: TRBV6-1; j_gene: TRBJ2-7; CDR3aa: CASSEAAGGEQYF; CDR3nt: TGTGCCAGCAGTGAAGCGGCAGGGGGCGAGCAGTACTTC
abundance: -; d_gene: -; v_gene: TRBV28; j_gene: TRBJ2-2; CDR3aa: CASSPSGGPGGELFF; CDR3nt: TGTGCCAGCAGTCCCTCTGGGGGACCGGGCGGGGAGCTGTTTTTT
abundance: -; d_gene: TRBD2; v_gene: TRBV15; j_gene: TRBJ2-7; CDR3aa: CATRPTSGTYEQYF; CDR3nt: TGTGCCACCAGACCGACTAGCGGAACCTACGAGCAGTACTTC
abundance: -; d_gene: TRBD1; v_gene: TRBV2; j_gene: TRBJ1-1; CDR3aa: CASRDRWMNTEAFF; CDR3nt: TGTGCCAGCCGGGACAGGTGGATGAACACTGAAGCTTTCTTT
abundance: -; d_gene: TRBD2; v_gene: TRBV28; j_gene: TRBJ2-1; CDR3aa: CASRGSGLSKNEQFF; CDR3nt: TGTGCCAGCCGTGGTAGCGGGCTTAGCAAGAATGAGCAGTTCTTC
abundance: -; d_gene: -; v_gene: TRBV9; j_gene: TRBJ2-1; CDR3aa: CASSLDSGSYNEQFF; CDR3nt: TGTGCCAGCAGCCTAGACAGTGGCTCCTACAATGAGCAGTTCTTC
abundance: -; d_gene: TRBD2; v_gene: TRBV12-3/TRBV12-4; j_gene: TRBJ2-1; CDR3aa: CASSAGTRGQEFF; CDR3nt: TGTGCCAGCAGTGCCGGGACTAGGGGTCAGGAGTTCTTC
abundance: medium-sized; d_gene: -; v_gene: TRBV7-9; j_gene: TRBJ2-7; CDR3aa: CASSPPGDPDYEQYF; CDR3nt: TGTGCCAGCAGCCCCCCGGGGGATCCAGACTACGAGCAGTACTTC
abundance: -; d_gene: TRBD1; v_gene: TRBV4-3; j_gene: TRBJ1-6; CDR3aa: CASSPGQGNSPLHF; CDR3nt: TGCGCCAGCAGCCCGGGACAGGGGAATTCACCCCTCCACTTT
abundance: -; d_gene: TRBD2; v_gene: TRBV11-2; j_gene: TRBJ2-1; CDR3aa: CASSLMGLATLEQFF; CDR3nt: TGTGCCAGCAGCTTAATGGGACTAGCGACCTTAGAGCAGTTCTTC
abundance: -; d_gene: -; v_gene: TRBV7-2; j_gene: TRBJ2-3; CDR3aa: CASSLGSGRGTDTQYF; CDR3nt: TGTGCCAGCAGCTTAGGGTCCGGCAGGGGCACAGATACGCAGTATTTT
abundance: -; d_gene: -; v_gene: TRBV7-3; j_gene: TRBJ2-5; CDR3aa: CASSSQAGTQETQYF; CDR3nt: TGTGCCAGCAGCTCACAGGCTGGGACACAAGAGACCCAGTACTTC
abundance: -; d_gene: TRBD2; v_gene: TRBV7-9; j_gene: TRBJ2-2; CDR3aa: CASSTGLAGLTGELFF; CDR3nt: TGTGCCAGCAGCACAGGACTAGCGGGGCTTACCGGGGAGCTGTTTTTT
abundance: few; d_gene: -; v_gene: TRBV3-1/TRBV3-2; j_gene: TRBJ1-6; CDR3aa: CASSPLDSPLHF; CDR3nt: TGTGCCAGCAGCCCCCTGGATTCACCCCTCCACTTT
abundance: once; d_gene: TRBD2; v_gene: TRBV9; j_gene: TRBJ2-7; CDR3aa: CASSVAGAGGAQYF; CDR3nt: TGTGCCAGCAGCGTAGCTGGGGCGGGGGGCGCGCAGTACTTC
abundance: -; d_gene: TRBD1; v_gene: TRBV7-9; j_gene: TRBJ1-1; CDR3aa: CASSSSRTGNAEAFF; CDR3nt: TGTGCCAGCAGCTCCTCCCGGACAGGGAACGCTGAAGCTTTCTTT